These T cell receptor beta chains were read from a single sample in a study of blood T cell repertoires in COVID-19. Clones were read by immunoSEQ multiplex PCR, and TCRdb kept only the in-frame ones, dropping some. In the table there are about 180,000 clones, about 85% of which are singletons. Sequencing was done on a sample of peripheral blood. The receptors derive from a woman under 40 with active or convalescent COVID-19. The CDR3 runs from the conserved cysteine through the conserved F or W. A D gene is named only where the DNA matches it firmly. Some rows mark clone size as missing; the rest say once, few, many or name a class of expanded clone.

v_call	clone_size	j_call	d_call	cdr3_length	cdr3_aa	cdr3_nt
TRBV14	few	TRBJ1-2	-	12	CASSQASTGYTF	TGTGCCAGCAGCCAAGCGAGTACGGGCTACACCTTC
TRBV18	-	TRBJ2-7	-	17	CASSQNPGGLESYEQYF	TGTGCCAGCTCGCAAAATCCGGGCGGACTCGAATCCTACGAGCAGTACTTC
TRBV2	-	TRBJ1-1	TRBD1	15	CASSRQGAPSTEAFF	TGTGCCAGCAGTCGACAGGGGGCGCCCAGCACTGAAGCTTTCTTT
TRBV19	-	TRBJ2-5	-	13	CASRARGEETQYF	TGTGCCAGTAGAGCCAGGGGGGAAGAGACCCAGTACTTC
TRBV14	-	TRBJ1-1	-	16	CASSQDIGGLNTEAFF	TGTGCCAGCAGCCAAGATATTGGGGGCCTGAACACTGAAGCTTTCTTT
TRBV19	-	TRBJ1-1	TRBD1	13	CASSIDRTGVAFF	TGTGCCAGTAGTATAGATCGGACAGGGGTGGCTTTCTTT
TRBV14	-	TRBJ1-1	TRBD1	13	CASSGQGFTEAFF	TGTGCCAGCTCCGGACAGGGGTTCACTGAAGCTTTCTTT
TRBV6-5	-	TRBJ1-1	TRBD1	15	CASIKKGDRNTEAFF	TGTGCCAGCATAAAAAAAGGGGACAGGAACACTGAAGCTTTCTTT
TRBV14	-	TRBJ1-4	-	16	CASSQVGGGQGEKLFF	TGTGCCAGCAGCCAAGTTGGGGGGGGGCAAGGTGAAAAACTGTTTTTT
TRBV20-1	-	TRBJ1-5	-	15	CSASRGGAGNQPQHF	TGCAGTGCTAGTAGGGGGGGCGCGGGCAATCAGCCCCAGCATTTT
TRBV6-1	-	TRBJ1-3	TRBD1	16	CASSVNRGGSGNTIYF	TGTGCCAGCAGTGTAAACAGGGGTGGCTCTGGAAACACCATATATTTT